These 10 T cell receptor beta chains were sequenced from one sample in a study of neurological immune-mediated disorders. TCRdb used MiXCR to reprocess the 5' RACE reads, holding one entry per CDR3 protein. The sample contains tens of thousands of distinct CDR3 sequences, about 12% of which appear only once. Time point: longitudinal time-point 2. Sample: PBMCs. All receptors come from a female donor with HTLV-1-associated myelopathy (HAM/TSP).

The chain is built from TRBV7-9 and TRBJ2-7, with no clear D. V lost 1 base to trimming and J lost 0 bases, with 10 bases between them. The CDR3 has 15 amino acids. The germline gives CDR1 SEHNR, CDR2 FQNEAQ (reference sequence). CDR3 nucleotide sequence: TGTGCCAGCAGCTTAGATGGGGTTAGCTCCTACGAGCAGTACTTC. It is translated as CASSLDGVSSYEQYF.

The V and J genes are TRBV7-8 and TRBJ2-7; possible D gene TRBD2, 7 bases. The CDR3 is 14 residues long. Germline V lookup: CDR1 SGHVS, CDR2 FQNEAQ. With 4 bases removed from V and 4 bases from J, the gap between germline ends came to 14 bases. As DNA, the CDR3 is TGTGCCAGCAGCTCGGCCAGGGGAGGGTACGAGCAGTACTTC. Amino acids: CASSSARGGYEQYF. The whole variable domain, filled in from reference TRBV7-8 and TRBJ2-7, reads GAGVSQSPRYKVAKRGQDVALRCDPISGHVSLFWYQQALGQGPEFLTYFQNEAQLDKSGLPSDRFFAERPEGSVSTLKIQRTQQEDSAVYLCASSSARGGYEQYFGPGTRLTVT.

The rearrangement uses TRBV7-2 and TRBJ2-6; D possibly corresponds to TRBD1 (5 bases). The CDR3 contains 15 residues. V lost 5 bases and J lost 1, with 9 bases in between. Germline CDR1 SGHTA, CDR2 FQGNSA. The CDR3 sequence: CASSTRQSGANVLTF. The CDR3, as DNA: TGTGCCAGCAGCACCCGACAGTCTGGGGCCAACGTCCTGACTTTC.

In DNA, the CDR3 is TGTGCCAGCAGTCCTATCATAACTAGCGGGGTATACGAGCAGTACTTC. Translated, it gives CASSPIITSGVYEQYF. The genes are TRBV28 and TRBJ2-7; 10 positions agree with TRBD2. V trimming: 5 bases; J trimming: 4 bases; junction bases outside the gene matches: 11. Germline V gene data show CDR1 as MDHEN and CDR2 as SYDVKM. The CDR3 loop spans 16 amino acids.

On this clonotype: A clone one base away is much larger, so this may be a read error. The chain is built from TRBV7-2 and TRBJ2-2; D is unresolved. Per germline, CDR1 SGHTA and CDR2 FQGNSA. This CDR3 is 11 amino acids long. This CDR3 is CARSFSGELFF. The CDR3 region has the DNA TGTGCCAGGAGCTTCTCCGGGGAGCTGTTTTTT.

This clonotype was seen repeatedly, ten times or more. The chain has TRBV10-3 and TRBJ2-1, with 7 bases lining up with TRBD2. The CDR3 spans 19 residues. Trimming took 0 bases from V and 5 from J; bases not matched to a gene: 16. Germline V gene data show CDR1 as ENHRY and CDR2 as SYGVKD. The CDR3 here is CAISESPTPAGLADNEQFF. The CDR3 coding sequence is TGTGCCATCAGTGAGTCCCCCACTCCAGCGGGGCTGGCCGACAATGAGCAGTTCTTC.

The sample holds many counts of this clonotype. The J gene is TRBJ2-5, the V gene TRBV14, with a possible D match to TRBD2 (6 bases). V was trimmed by 0 bases and J by 5 bases, leaving 13 bases between them. Germline values: CDR1 SGHDN, CDR2 FVKESK. The CDR3 contains 15 residues. The CDR3 here is CASSQDWGELETQYF. The CDR3 region has the DNA TGTGCCAGCAGCCAAGATTGGGGGGAATTGGAGACCCAGTACTTC.

This clonotype appeared many times. The chain combines TRBV29-1 with TRBJ1-1; maybe TRBD1 (6 bases). This CDR3 region has 13 residues. CDR1 is SQVTM, CDR2 ANQGSEA, per germline. V dropped 3 bases and J dropped 6 bases, with 14 bases sitting between them. For the CDR3, the DNA is TGCAGCGTTGAGACAGGTCAGAAGGCTGAAGCTTTCTTT. Protein: CSVETGQKAEAFF.

This clonotype was seen repeatedly, ten times or more. The V gene is TRBV28, the J gene TRBJ2-3; the match to TRBD2 covers 9 bases. The CDR3 spans 15 residues. The germline gives CDR1 MDHEN, CDR2 SYDVKM. V dropped 7 bases and J dropped 6; count of bases not matched to a gene: 11. The CDR3 spells CASTPGGLASDTQYF. The CDR3 region has the DNA TGTGCCAGCACCCCCGGGGGACTAGCAAGCGATACGCAGTATTTT. Full variable domain (missing parts from reference TRBV28 and TRBJ2-3): DVKVTQSSRYLVKRTGEKVFLECVQDMDHENMFWYRQDPGLGLRLIYFSYDVKMKEKGDIPEGYSVSREKKERFSLILESASTNQTSMYLCASTPGGLASDTQYFGPGTRLTVL.

This clonotype was detected many times. The chain recombines TRBV12-3 or TRBV12-4 with TRBJ1-3, with D uncertain. The CDR3 totals 15 residues. V lost 2 bases, J lost 0 bases, and 8 bases lay in between. CDR3 loop: CASSLLRPSGNTIYF. The CDR3 DNA sequence: TGTGCCAGCAGTTTATTGAGACCCTCTGGAAACACCATATATTTT.